A single sample gave rise to the 20 T cell receptor beta chains below, sequenced in a study of naive and memory T cell subsets. Two oligonucleotides, mixed equimolar, formed the beta constant-region primer covering TRBC1 and TRBC2. Ligated cDNA was amplified by four rounds of PCR with nested alpha and beta constant-region primers and SP2. Using its own MiXCR run on the UMI-ligation and nested PCR reads, TCRdb lists one record per CDR3 protein. The repertoire holds 95,000 to 150,000 distinct CDR3 sequences, with 35% to 40% as singletons. What was sequenced was central memory CD4+ T cells from blood. Receptor source: a human donor in good health.

The rearrangement links TRBV20-1 to TRBJ1-1; D is perhaps TRBD1 (5 bases). Germline values: CDR1 DFQATT, CDR2 SNEGSKA (reference sequence). The CDR3 covers 12 residues. Trimming removed 6 bases from V and 5 bases from J, with 13 bases in between. This CDR3 reads CSAPGGGTEAFF. The CDR3 DNA reads as TGCAGTGCACCTGGGGGGGGGACTGAAGCTTTCTTT.

The chain uses TRBV19 and TRBJ2-6; D gene ambiguous. The CDR3 contains 16 residues. Germline V gene sequence: CDR1 LNHDA, CDR2 SQIVND (reference sequence). V was trimmed by 5 bases and J by 0 bases, leaving 11 bases between them. In nucleotides, the CDR3 is TGTGCCAGTAGTTCCAGGATTTCCTCTGGGGCCAACGTCCTGACTTTC. Protein product: CASSSRISSGANVLTF.

This clonotype was detected ten times or more. The V and J genes are TRBV7-9 and TRBJ2-2; D uncertain. Trimming took 7 bases from V and 2 from J, leaving 14 bases between them. CDR3 length: 15 amino acids. Germline values: CDR1 SEHNR, CDR2 FQNEAQ (reference sequence). CDR3: CASNIPQVNTGELFF. The CDR3 nucleotides read TGTGCCAGCAACATACCGCAGGTTAACACCGGGGAGCTGTTTTTT.

The J gene is TRBJ2-3, the V gene TRBV6-6; the D gene could be TRBD1 or TRBD2 (6 bases each). Trimming left V 6 bases short and J 6 bases short, with 16 bases between. The CDR3 sequence is 14 residues long. The germline CDR1 and CDR2 sequences are MNHNY and SVGAGI (reference sequence). The CDR3 loop is CASSKGGNEDTQYF. Written as DNA, the CDR3 is TGTGCCAGCAGCAAAGGGGGGAATGAGGATACGCAGTATTTT.

The rearrangement links TRBV20-1 to TRBJ1-2; D is unresolved. This CDR3 region has 16 residues. V was cut by 0 bases and J by 8 bases, with 22 bases left in between. CDR1 and CDR2 from the germline V gene are DFQATT and SNEGSKA (reference sequence). CDR3 bases: TGCAGTGCTAGAGATCCCGGCACCATCACCAATCGGGGCTACACCTTC. Its translation is CSARDPGTITNRGYTF.

The V call is TRBV21-1, the J call TRBJ2-7; the D segment call TRBD1 is taken from the table without a DNA check. TRBV21-1 constitutes a pseudogene. The CDR3 runs to 14 residues. The CDR3 nucleotides are TGTGCCAGCAGCCACCGACAGGTTGCCTACGAGCAGTACTTC. Amino acids: CASSHRQVAYEQYF.

The V and J genes are TRBV7-3 and TRBJ2-7; D possibly corresponds to TRBD1 (5 bases). V was trimmed by 8 bases and J by 5 bases, leaving 13 bases between them. CDR3 length equals 12 residues. CDR1 is SGHTA, CDR2 FQGTGA, per germline. CDR3 in amino acids: CASGQGNNEQYF. CDR3 DNA: TGTGCCAGCGGCCAGGGAAATAACGAGCAGTACTTC.

This clonotype was seen repeatedly, ten times or more. CDR3 residues: CSVEGGGGGYTF. CDR3 DNA sequence: TGCAGCGTTGAAGGGGGAGGTGGTGGCTACACCTTC. The genes are TRBV29-1 and TRBJ1-2; D is unclear. The CDR3 length is 12 residues. The germline V and J ends were trimmed by 1 base and 7 bases, with 10 bases remaining between them. The V gene's germline CDR1 is SQVTM and CDR2 ANQGSEA. Full variable domain (outside the CDR3, taken from reference TRBV29-1 and TRBJ1-2): SAVISQKPSRDICQRGTSLTIQCQVDSQVTMMFWYRQQPGQSLTLIATANQGSEATYESGFVIDKFPISRPNLTFSTLTVSNMSPEDSSIYLCSVEGGGGGYTFGSGTRLTVV.

The chain couples TRBV30 to TRBJ2-3, with a possible D match to TRBD2 (5 bases). V was trimmed by 7 bases and J by 11 bases, leaving 22 bases between them. This CDR3 spans 13 amino acids. Germline CDR1 and CDR2: GTSNPN and SVGIG (reference sequence). The CDR3 DNA reads as TGTGCCTCCGTTGTGCGGGCGGAAAGAAAGCAGTATTTT. It encodes CASVVRAERKQYF. Filled out from reference TRBV30 and TRBJ2-3, the complete variable domain reads SQTIHQWPATLVQPVGSPLSLECTVEGTSNPNLYWYRQAAGRGLQLLFYSVGIGQISSEVPQNLSASRPQDRQFILSSKKLLLSDSGFYLCASVVRAERKQYFGPGTRLTVL.

V and J are TRBV4-3 and TRBJ2-5; tentative D call: TRBD2 (5 bases). Per germline, CDR1 LGHNA and CDR2 YSLEER. V shed 0 bases and J shed 9 bases, with 14 bases lying between them. The CDR3 runs to 14 residues. This CDR3 reads CASSQDRSLGAQYF. The CDR3 coding sequence is TGCGCCAGCAGCCAAGATCGGAGCCTCGGGGCCCAGTACTTC.

The rearrangement links TRBV12-3 or TRBV12-4 to TRBJ1-4; no firm D call. The CDR3 spans 13 residues. Trimming took 4 bases from V and 10 from J, leaving 13 bases between them. CDR3 loop: CASSSRGGLKLFF. For the CDR3, the DNA is TGTGCCAGCAGTTCCCGCGGCGGCCTAAAACTGTTTTTT.

This clonotype is a singleton in its sample. The chain has TRBV3-1 and TRBJ2-1, with unresolved D. This CDR3 has 17 residues. Deletions cut 6 bases from V and 1 base from J, with 19 bases between. The germline gives CDR1 LGHDT, CDR2 YNNKEL (reference sequence). This CDR3 reads CASRRTGLSSSYNEQFF. The CDR3 bases are TGTGCCAGCAGACGAACGGGCCTCTCCTCTTCCTACAATGAGCAGTTCTTC.

Only a few counts were recorded for this clonotype. The chain employs TRBV19 and TRBJ2-5; TRBD1 aligns across 8 bases. V trimming: 4 bases; J trimming: 5 bases; junction bases outside the gene matches: 9. The CDR3 spans 15 residues. The germline V gene encodes CDR1 LNHDA and CDR2 SQIVND (reference sequence). The CDR3 DNA sequence: TGTGCCAGTAGTACCCGGACAGGGAGCCGGGAGACCCAGTACTTC. It is translated as CASSTRTGSRETQYF.

CDR3 bases: TGTGCCAGCAGCTCCGGGACTAGTTCCCACGAGCAGTACTTC. This sequence encodes CASSSGTSSHEQYF. The V gene is TRBV5-4, the J gene TRBJ2-7; TRBD2 agrees at 8 bases. The CDR3 has 14 residues. The junction had 7 bases not matched to a gene; V was cut back by 3 bases and J by 5 bases. Per the germline V gene, CDR1 is SGHNT and CDR2 is YYREEE (reference sequence).

The chain joins TRBV5-1 to TRBJ2-1; no reliable D call. The CDR3 is 16 amino acids. V was clipped by 4 bases and J by 1 base, with 15 bases between them. Germline CDR1 and CDR2: SGHRS and YFSETQ. CDR3 amino acids: CASSSTAGSSYNEQFF. For the CDR3, the DNA is TGCGCCAGCAGCAGTACGGCCGGGTCTTCCTACAATGAGCAGTTCTTC.

The chain has TRBV30 and TRBJ2-1, with TRBD2 identical over 8 bases. V was pared by 1 base and J by 4 bases, with 9 bases of the junction left unmatched. This CDR3 is 16 amino acids long. In germline, CDR1 is GTSNPN, CDR2 SVGIG (reference sequence). CDR3 amino acids: CAWSDQISGDYNEQFF. The CDR3 bases are TGTGCCTGGAGTGACCAAATTAGCGGGGATTACAATGAGCAGTTCTTC.

This clonotype was observed a handful of times. The chain has TRBV18 and TRBJ2-7; TRBD1 matches 7 bases. V dropped 5 bases and J dropped 1; count of bases not matched to a gene: 2. Germline lookup yields CDR1 KGHSH and CDR2 LQKENI. The CDR3 contains 13 residues. CDR3 coding DNA: TGTGCCAGCTCAAACAGGGGTTCCTACGAGCAGTACTTC. It is translated as CASSNRGSYEQYF. Variable domain in full (rest from reference TRBV18 and TRBJ2-7): NAGVMQNPRHLVRRRGQEARLRCSPMKGHSHVYWYRQLPEEGLKFMVYLQKENIIDESGMPKERFSAEFPKEGPSILRIQQVVRGDSAAYFCASSNRGSYEQYFGPGTRLTVT.

The chain has TRBV20-1 and TRBJ2-1; D tentatively fits TRBD1 or TRBD2 (6 bases each). The CDR3 is made up of 12 amino acids. Trimming pared 4 bases from V and 10 bases from J, leaving 14 bases between. Looked up from germline, CDR1 is DFQATT and CDR2 is SNEGSKA (reference sequence). CDR3 sequence: CSAKGGGSEQFF. In DNA form, the CDR3 reads TGCAGTGCTAAAGGAGGGGGAAGCGAGCAGTTCTTC.

J is TRBJ2-1 and V is TRBV28; 15 bases align to TRBD2. The J segment lost 2 bases and the V segment lost 5 bases, leaving 13 bases of the junction unmatched. The CDR3 length is 20 residues. The germline gives CDR1 MDHEN, CDR2 SYDVKM. The CDR3 sequence is CASSPGLAGGPWSAYNEQFF. The CDR3 region has the DNA TGTGCCAGCAGTCCGGGACTAGCGGGAGGCCCTTGGAGCGCCTACAATGAGCAGTTCTTC. Full variable domain (remainder filled in from reference TRBV28 and TRBJ2-1): DVKVTQSSRYLVKRTGEKVFLECVQDMDHENMFWYRQDPGLGLRLIYFSYDVKMKEKGDIPEGYSVSREKKERFSLILESASTNQTSMYLCASSPGLAGGPWSAYNEQFFGPGTRLTVL.

The chain uses TRBV3-1 and TRBJ2-1; 15 nucleotides agree with TRBD2. The V gene end was trimmed by 6 bases and the J gene end by 6 bases; junction bases not matched to a gene: 12. This CDR3 contains 18 residues. CDR1 is LGHDT and CDR2 is YNNKEL in the germline V gene (reference sequence). The CDR3 DNA sequence: TGTGCCAGCAGTCCATTGTCGGGACTAGCGGGAGGTTCCAATGAGCAGTTCTTC. Translating gives CASSPLSGLAGGSNEQFF.